These T cell receptor beta chains were read from a single sample in a study of CD8 T cells in ankylosing spondylitis. TCRdb independently ran MiXCR on the 5' RACE reads; one entry per CDR3 protein. The sample consists of approximately 190,000 distinct CDR3 sequences, 13% of them appearing once. Sequences were obtained from blood, either unsorted or a sorted T cell fraction (not recorded which). The receptors stem from a female donor with ankylosing spondylitis or in good health (not recorded which). The CDR3 runs from the conserved cysteine through the conserved F or W. Each record gives: clone size, D gene, J gene, V gene, CDR3 DNA, CDR3 protein. D genes are given only for firm matches. The size field is filled for only some rows; it gives once, few, many or a size class.

clone size: few; D gene: TRBD1; J gene: TRBJ2-1; V gene: TRBV5-5; CDR3 DNA: TGTGCCAGCAACGCCGAGGGACAGGGGTCAAATGAGCAGTTCTTC; CDR3 protein: CASNAEGQGSNEQFF
clone size: -; D gene: TRBD2; J gene: TRBJ2-3; V gene: TRBV5-6; CDR3 DNA: TGTGCCAGCAGCACCGGACTAGCGGGAAGCACAGATACGCAGTATTTT; CDR3 protein: CASSTGLAGSTDTQYF
clone size: -; D gene: -; J gene: TRBJ2-7; V gene: TRBV7-3; CDR3 DNA: TGTGCCAGCAGGGAGGGAGTCAAAGGGAACGAGCAGTACTTC; CDR3 protein: CASREGVKGNEQYF
clone size: many; D gene: -; J gene: TRBJ2-7; V gene: TRBV28; CDR3 DNA: TGTGCCAGCAGTTTTCTGTCGGGGAGGTTTTCCTACGAGCAGTACTTC; CDR3 protein: CASSFLSGRFSYEQYF
clone size: -; D gene: -; J gene: TRBJ2-5; V gene: TRBV20-1; CDR3 DNA: TGCAGTGCTAGACGGACAGAAGAGACCCAGTACTTC; CDR3 protein: CSARRTEETQYF
clone size: few; D gene: TRBD1; J gene: TRBJ2-7; V gene: TRBV7-6; CDR3 DNA: TGTGCCAGCAAAACCGGGACAGGGGGCTTCTACGAGCAGTACTTC; CDR3 protein: CASKTGTGGFYEQYF
clone size: -; D gene: -; J gene: TRBJ2-3; V gene: TRBV12-3/TRBV12-4; CDR3 DNA: TGTGCCAGCAGTTTCTTTCAGTTAGATACGCAGTATTTT; CDR3 protein: CASSFFQLDTQYF
clone size: many; D gene: TRBD2; J gene: TRBJ2-7; V gene: TRBV4-2; CDR3 DNA: TGTGCCAGCAGCCAAGGAGTAGGTAGCGGGAGCTACGAGCAGTACTTC; CDR3 protein: CASSQGVGSGSYEQYF
clone size: many; D gene: TRBD1; J gene: TRBJ1-3; V gene: TRBV29-1; CDR3 DNA: TGCAGCGTGGAAGCCGGGACAGGCATCTCTGGAAACACCATATATTTT; CDR3 protein: CSVEAGTGISGNTIYF
clone size: -; D gene: TRBD1; J gene: TRBJ1-2; V gene: TRBV12-5; CDR3 DNA: TGTGCTAGTGGTTGGGGGACAGACTATGGCTACACCTTC; CDR3 protein: CASGWGTDYGYTF
clone size: many; D gene: -; J gene: TRBJ2-7; V gene: TRBV15; CDR3 DNA: TGTGCCACCAGCAGAGATCCGGCGAACGAGCAGTACTTC; CDR3 protein: CATSRDPANEQYF
clone size: -; D gene: -; J gene: TRBJ2-4; V gene: TRBV7-9; CDR3 DNA: TGTGCCAGCAGCTCCGGTAGCACCAGAGCCAAAAACATTCAGTACTTC; CDR3 protein: CASSSGSTRAKNIQYF
clone size: few; D gene: -; J gene: TRBJ1-2; V gene: TRBV5-1; CDR3 DNA: TGCGCCAGCAGCTTGACACCTGACAGGCCACTTTATGGCTACACCTTC; CDR3 protein: CASSLTPDRPLYGYTF
clone size: many; D gene: -; J gene: TRBJ1-2; V gene: TRBV29-1; CDR3 DNA: TGCGTAGTGAGAGGGCAAGGGTATGGCTACACCTTC; CDR3 protein: CVVRGQGYGYTF
clone size: many; D gene: -; J gene: TRBJ1-1; V gene: TRBV3-1; CDR3 DNA: TGTGCCAGCAGCCTACAAGGGGCTCGTGAAGCTTTCTTT; CDR3 protein: CASSLQGAREAFF
clone size: few; D gene: -; J gene: TRBJ2-3; V gene: TRBV11-3; CDR3 DNA: TGTGCCAGCAGCGTTAAAGATACGCAGTATTTT; CDR3 protein: CASSVKDTQYF